The T cell receptor beta chain described here comes from a study of CD8 T cells in ankylosing spondylitis. One entry per CDR3 protein results from TCRdb running MiXCR on the 5' RACE reads. The sample lists tens of thousands of distinct CDR3 sequences, more than 9.5% seen once, with roughly 1.5% in the top ten. CDR3 length: 14 amino acids. The V gene's germline CDR1 is SEHNR and CDR2 FQNEAQ (reference sequence). J was trimmed by 9 bases and V by 3 bases; bases with no gene match: 2. This chain uses TRBV7-9 with TRBJ1-6; the match to TRBD1 covers 10 bases. The sequencing sample was made of blood, either unsorted or a sorted T cell fraction (not recorded which). The receptor's source is a male donor with ankylosing spondylitis or in good health (not recorded which). The CDR3 spells CASSLTGGSSPLHF. The CDR3 coding sequence is TGTGCCAGCAGCTTGACAGGGGGCTCTTCACCCCTCCACTTT. The full variable domain, with the rest looked up from reference TRBV7-9 and TRBJ1-6, is DTGVSQNPRHKITKRGQNVTFRCDPISEHNRLYWYRQTLGQGPEFLTYFQNEAQLEKSRLLSDRFSAERPKGSFSTLEIQRTEQGDSAMYLCASSLTGGSSPLHFGNGTRLTVT.